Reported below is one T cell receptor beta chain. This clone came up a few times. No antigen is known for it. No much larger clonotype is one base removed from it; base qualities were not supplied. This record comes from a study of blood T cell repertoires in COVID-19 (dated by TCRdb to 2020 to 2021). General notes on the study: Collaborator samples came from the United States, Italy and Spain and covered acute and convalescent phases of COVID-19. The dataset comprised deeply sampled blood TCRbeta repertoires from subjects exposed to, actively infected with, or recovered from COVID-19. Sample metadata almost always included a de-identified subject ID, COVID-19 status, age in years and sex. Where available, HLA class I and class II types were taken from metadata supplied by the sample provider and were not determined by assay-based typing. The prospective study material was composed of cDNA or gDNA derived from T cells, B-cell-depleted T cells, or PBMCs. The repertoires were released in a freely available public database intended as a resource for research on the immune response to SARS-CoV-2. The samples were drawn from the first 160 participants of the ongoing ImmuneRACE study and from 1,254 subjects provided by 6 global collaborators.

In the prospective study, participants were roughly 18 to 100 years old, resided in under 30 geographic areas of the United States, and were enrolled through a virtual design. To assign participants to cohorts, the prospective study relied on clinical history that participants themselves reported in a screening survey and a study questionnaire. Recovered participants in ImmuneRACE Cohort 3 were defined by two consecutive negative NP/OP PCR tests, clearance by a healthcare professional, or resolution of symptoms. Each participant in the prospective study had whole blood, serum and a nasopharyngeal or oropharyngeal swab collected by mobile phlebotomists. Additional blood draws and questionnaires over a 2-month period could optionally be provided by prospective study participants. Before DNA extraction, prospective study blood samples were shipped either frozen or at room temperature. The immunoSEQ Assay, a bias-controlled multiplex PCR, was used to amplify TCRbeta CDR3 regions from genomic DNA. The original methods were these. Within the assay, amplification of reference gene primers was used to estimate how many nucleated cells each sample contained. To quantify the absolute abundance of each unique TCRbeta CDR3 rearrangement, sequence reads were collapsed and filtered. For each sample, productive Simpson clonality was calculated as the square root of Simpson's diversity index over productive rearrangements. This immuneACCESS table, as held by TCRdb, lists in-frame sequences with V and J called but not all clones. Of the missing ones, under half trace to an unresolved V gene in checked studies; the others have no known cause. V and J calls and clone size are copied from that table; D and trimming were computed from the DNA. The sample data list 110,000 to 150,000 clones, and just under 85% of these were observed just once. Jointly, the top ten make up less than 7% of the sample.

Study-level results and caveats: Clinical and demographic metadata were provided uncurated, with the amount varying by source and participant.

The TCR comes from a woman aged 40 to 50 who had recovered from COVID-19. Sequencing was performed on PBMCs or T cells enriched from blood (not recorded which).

DNA sequence: TGTGCCAGCAGCGTAAATCCGACAGATACTAACTATGGCTACACCTTC. This yields the protein CASSVNPTDTNYGYTF. The rearranged segments are TRBV9 and TRBJ1-2; TRBD1 is a possible D gene, resting on 5 matching bases. Reading the germline V gene gives CDR1 SGDLS and CDR2 YYNGEE. V is cut by 1 base and J by 0 bases, and the space between the germline ends is 13 bases. Including the terminal cysteine and phenylalanine, the CDR3 comprises 16 residues. The only DNA kept is the CDR3, 48 bases in frame from the first base.